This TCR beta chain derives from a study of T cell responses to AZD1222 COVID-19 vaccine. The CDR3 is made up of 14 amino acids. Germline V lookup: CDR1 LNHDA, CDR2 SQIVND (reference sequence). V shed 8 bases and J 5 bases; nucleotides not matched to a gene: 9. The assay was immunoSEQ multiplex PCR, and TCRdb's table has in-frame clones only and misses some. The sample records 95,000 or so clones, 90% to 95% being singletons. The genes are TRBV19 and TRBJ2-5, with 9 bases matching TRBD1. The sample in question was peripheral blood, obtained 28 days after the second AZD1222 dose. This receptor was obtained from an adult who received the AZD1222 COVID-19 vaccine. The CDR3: CASCLQGACETQYF. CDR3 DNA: TGTGCCAGTTGCTTACAGGGGGCTTGCGAGACCCAGTACTTC.